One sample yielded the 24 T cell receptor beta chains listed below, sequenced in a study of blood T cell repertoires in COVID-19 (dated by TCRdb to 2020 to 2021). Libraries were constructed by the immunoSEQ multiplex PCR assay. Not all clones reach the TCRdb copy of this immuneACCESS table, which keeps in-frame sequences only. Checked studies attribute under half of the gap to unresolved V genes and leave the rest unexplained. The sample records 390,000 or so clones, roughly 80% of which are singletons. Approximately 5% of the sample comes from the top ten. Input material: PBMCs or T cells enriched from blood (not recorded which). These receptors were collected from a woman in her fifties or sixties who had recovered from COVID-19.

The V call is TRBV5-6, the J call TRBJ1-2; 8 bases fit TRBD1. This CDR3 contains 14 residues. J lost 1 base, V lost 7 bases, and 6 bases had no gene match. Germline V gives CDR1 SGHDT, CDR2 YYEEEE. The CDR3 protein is CASGRTGFNYGYTF. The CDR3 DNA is TGTGCCAGCGGGCGGACAGGGTTTAACTATGGCTACACCTTC.

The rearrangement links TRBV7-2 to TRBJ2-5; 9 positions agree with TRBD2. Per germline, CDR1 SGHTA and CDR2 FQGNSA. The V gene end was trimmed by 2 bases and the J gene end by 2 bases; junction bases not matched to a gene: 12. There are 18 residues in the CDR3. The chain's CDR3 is CASSLPAGSGLAQETQYF. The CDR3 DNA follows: TGTGCCAGCAGCTTACCGGCGGGGTCGGGACTAGCACAAGAGACCCAGTACTTC.

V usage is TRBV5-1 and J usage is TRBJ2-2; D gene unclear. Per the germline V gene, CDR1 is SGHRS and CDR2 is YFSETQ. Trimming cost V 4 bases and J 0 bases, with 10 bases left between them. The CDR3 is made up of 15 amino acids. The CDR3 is CASSTTTTNTGELFF. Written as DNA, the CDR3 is TGCGCCAGCAGCACAACGACAACGAACACCGGGGAGCTGTTTTTT.

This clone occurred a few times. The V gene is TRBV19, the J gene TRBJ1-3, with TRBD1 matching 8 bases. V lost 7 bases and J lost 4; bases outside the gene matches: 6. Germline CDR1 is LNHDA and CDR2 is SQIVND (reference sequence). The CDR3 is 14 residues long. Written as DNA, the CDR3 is TGTGCCAGTACCCGGACAGGGTCGGGAAACACCATATATTTT. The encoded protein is CASTRTGSGNTIYF.

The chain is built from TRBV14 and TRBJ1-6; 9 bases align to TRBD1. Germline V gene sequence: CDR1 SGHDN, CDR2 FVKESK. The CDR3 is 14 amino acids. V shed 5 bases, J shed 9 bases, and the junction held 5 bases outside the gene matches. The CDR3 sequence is CASSYGQGSSPLHF. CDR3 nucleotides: TGTGCCAGCAGCTACGGACAGGGGTCTTCACCCCTCCACTTT.

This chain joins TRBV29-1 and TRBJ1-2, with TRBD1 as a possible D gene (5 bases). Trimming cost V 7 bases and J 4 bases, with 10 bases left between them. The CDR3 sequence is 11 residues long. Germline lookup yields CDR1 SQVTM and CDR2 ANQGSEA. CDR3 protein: CSAGRSYGYTF. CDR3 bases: TGCAGCGCGGGACGGTCCTATGGCTACACCTTC. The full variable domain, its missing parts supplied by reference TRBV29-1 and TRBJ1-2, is SAVISQKPSRDICQRGTSLTIQCQVDSQVTMMFWYRQQPGQSLTLIATANQGSEATYESGFVIDKFPISRPNLTFSTLTVSNMSPEDSSIYLCSAGRSYGYTFGSGTRLTVV.

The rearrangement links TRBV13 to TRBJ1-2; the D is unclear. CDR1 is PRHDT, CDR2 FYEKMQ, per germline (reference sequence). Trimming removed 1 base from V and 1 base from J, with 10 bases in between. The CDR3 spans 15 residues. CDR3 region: CASSLVGGGNYGYTF. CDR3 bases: TGTGCCAGCAGCTTAGTGGGAGGAGGTAACTATGGCTACACCTTC.

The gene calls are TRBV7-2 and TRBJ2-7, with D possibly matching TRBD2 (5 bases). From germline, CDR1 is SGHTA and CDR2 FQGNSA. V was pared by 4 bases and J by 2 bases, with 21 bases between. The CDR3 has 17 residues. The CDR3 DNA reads TGTGCCAGCAGCTACAAAACCGGGATTTCAAAGGCCTACGAGCAGTACTTC. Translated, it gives CASSYKTGISKAYEQYF. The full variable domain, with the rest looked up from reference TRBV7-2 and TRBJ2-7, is GAGVSQSPSNKVTEKGKDVELRCDPISGHTALYWYRQSLGQGLEFLIYFQGNSAPDKSGLPSDRFSAERTGGSVSTLTIQRTQQEDSAVYLCASSYKTGISKAYEQYFGPGTRLTVT.

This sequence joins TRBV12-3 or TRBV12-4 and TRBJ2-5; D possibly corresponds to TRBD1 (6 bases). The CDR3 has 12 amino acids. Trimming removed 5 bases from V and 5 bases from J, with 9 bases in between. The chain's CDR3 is CASSGTRETQYF. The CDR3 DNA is TGTGCCAGCAGTGGGACACGGGAGACCCAGTACTTC.

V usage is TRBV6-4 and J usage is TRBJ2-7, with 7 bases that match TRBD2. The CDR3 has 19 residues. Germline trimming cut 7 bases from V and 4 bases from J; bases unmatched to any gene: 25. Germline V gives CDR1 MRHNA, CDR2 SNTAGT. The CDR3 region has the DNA TGTGCCAGCAAACGGGACGGTCTTCGGGGGGTAGGTCGGGCTTACGAGCAGTACTTC. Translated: CASKRDGLRGVGRAYEQYF.

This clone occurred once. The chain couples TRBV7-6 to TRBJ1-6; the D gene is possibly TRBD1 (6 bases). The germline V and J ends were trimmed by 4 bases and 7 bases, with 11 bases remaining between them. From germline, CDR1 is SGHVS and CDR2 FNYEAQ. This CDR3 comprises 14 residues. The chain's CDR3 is CASSSLDRNSPLHF. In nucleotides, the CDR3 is TGTGCCAGCAGCTCGTTGGACAGAAATTCACCCCTCCACTTT.

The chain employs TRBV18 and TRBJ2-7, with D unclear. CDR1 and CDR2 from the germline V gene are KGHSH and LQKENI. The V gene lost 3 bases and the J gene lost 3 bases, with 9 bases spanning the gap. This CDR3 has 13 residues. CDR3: CASSPAHNYEQYF. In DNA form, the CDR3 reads TGTGCCAGCTCACCCGCACACAACTACGAGCAGTACTTC.

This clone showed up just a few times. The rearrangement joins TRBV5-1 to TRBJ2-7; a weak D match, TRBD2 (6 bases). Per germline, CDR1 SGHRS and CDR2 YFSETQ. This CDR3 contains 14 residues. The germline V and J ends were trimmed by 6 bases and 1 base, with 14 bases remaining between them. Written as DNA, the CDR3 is TGCGCCAGCATGGTGGGAGGCGGATCCTACGAGCAGTACTTC. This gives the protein CASMVGGGSYEQYF. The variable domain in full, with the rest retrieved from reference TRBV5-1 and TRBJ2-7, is KAGVTQTPRYLIKTRGQQVTLSCSPISGHRSVSWYQQTPGQGLQFLFEYFSETQRNKGNFPGRFSGRQFSNSRSEMNVSTLELGDSALYLCASMVGGGSYEQYFGPGTRLTVT.

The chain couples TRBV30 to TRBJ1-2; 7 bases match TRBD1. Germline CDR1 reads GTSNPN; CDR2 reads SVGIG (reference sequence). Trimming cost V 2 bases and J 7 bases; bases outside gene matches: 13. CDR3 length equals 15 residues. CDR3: CAWSPPGQWGAGYTF. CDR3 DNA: TGTGCCTGGAGTCCTCCGGGACAGTGGGGGGCTGGCTACACCTTC.

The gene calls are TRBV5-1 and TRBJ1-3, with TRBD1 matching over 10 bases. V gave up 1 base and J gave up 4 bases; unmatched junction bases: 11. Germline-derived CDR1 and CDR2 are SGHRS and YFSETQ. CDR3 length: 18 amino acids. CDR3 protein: CASSLRQGAFLAGNTIYF. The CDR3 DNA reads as TGCGCCAGCAGCTTGCGACAGGGGGCCTTTTTGGCGGGAAACACCATATATTTT.

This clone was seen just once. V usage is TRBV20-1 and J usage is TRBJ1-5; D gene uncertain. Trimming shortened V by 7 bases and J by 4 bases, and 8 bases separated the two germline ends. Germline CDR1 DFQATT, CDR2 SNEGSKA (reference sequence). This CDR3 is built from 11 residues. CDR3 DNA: TGCAGTGTTCGGAGAAATCAGCCCCAGCATTTT. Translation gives CSVRRNQPQHF.

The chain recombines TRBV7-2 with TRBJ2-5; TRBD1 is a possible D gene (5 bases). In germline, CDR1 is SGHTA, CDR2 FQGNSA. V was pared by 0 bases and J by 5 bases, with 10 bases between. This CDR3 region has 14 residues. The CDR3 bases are TGTGCCAGCAGCTTAGCCTGGGGCAGGGAGACCCAGTACTTC. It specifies CASSLAWGRETQYF.

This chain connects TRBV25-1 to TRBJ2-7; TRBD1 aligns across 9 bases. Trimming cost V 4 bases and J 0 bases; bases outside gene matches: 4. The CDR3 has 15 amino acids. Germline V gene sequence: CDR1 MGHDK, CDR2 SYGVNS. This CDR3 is CASSAQGAVSYEQYF. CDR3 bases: TGTGCCAGCAGTGCACAGGGGGCGGTCTCCTACGAGCAGTACTTC.

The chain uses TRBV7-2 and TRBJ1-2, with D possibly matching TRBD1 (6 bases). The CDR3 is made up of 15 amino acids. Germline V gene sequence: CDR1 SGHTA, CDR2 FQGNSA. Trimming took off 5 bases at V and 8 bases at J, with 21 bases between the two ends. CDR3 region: CASSPGAGIEWGYTF. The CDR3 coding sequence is TGTGCCAGCAGCCCAGGGGCCGGGATTGAATGGGGCTACACCTTC.

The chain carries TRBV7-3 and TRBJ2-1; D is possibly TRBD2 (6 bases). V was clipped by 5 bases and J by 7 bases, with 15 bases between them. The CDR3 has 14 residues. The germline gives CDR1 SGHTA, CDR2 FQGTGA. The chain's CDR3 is CASSRGALGNEQFF. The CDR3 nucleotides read TGTGCCAGCAGCCGCGGGGCCCTAGGGAATGAGCAGTTCTTC.

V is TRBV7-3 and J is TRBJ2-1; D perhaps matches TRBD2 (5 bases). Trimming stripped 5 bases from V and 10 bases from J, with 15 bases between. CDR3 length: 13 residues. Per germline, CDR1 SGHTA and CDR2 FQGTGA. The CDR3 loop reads CASSDGLHVEQFF. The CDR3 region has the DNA TGTGCCAGCAGCGACGGACTTCACGTGGAGCAGTTCTTC.

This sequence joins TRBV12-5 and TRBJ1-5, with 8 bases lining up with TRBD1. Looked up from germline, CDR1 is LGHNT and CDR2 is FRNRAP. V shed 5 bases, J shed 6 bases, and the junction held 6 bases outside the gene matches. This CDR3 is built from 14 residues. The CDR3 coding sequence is TGTGCTAGTGGTCCTGGGACAGGTGCTCAGCCCCAGCATTTT. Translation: CASGPGTGAQPQHF.

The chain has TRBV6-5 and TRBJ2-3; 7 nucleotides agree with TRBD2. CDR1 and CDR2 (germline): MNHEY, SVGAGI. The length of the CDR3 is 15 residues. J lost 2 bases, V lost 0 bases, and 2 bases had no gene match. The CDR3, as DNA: TGTGCCAGCAGTTACTCCGCGGGAGCCACAGATACGCAGTATTTT. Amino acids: CASSYSAGATDTQYF.

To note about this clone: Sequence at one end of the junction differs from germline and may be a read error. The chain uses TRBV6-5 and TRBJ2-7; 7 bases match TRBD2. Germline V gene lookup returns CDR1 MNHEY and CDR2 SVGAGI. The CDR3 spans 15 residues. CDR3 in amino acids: CASSYEAGDSSEQYF. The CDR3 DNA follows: TGTGCCAGCAGTTACGAGGCGGGAGACTCCTCCGAGCAGTACTTC.